This T cell receptor (beta chain) came from a study of control samples from healthy donors and cancer patients (dated by TCRdb to the early 2020s). Worth noting for this clone: Its antigen is not yet known. No per-base quality is available; no much larger clone lies one base away.

From its cysteine to its phenylalanine, the CDR3 spans 16 amino acids. Of the read, only the CDR3 DNA is kept; its 48 bases are in frame from base 1. V loses 5 bases, J loses 1 base, and the germline ends lie 12 bases apart. Based on the germline V gene, the CDR1 and CDR2 sequences are SGHTA and FQGTGA. Libraries were constructed by the immunoSEQ multiplex PCR assay. TCRdb holds this immuneACCESS table with in-frame rearrangements only. Some clones are missing; in checked studies, unresolved V genes explain under half, and the rest has no known cause. For this sample the table gives some 120,000 clones, of which around 89% were detected only once. The leading ten clones occupy around 1.2% of the sample.

This TCR came from a woman aged 50 to 60 with colorectal cancer. The chain joins TRBV7-3 to TRBJ2-6; perhaps TRBD1 is the D gene, with 6 bases matching. Source material: PBMCs. Here the CDR3 is given as CASSQIQGSGANVLTF. The sequence in DNA is TGTGCCAGCAGCCAAATTCAGGGGTCTGGGGCCAACGTCCTGACTTTC.